The entry below gives a single T cell receptor beta chain sequence along with its context. This clone occurred once. Its antigen target is currently unknown. No much larger clonotype is one base removed from it; base qualities were not supplied. The data stem from a study of cytomegalovirus exposure and HLA in healthy donors (dated by TCRdb to about 2017). As for the study more broadly: An earlier analysis of some 550 of the donors reported about 290 Gb of sequence data and roughly 110 million unique TCR beta sequences from 150 million to 200 million T cells. To study patterns of TCR occurrence, a later analysis re-analyzed previously published TCR beta repertoires from 650 to 750 donors and added high-resolution HLA genotyping. In the later analysis, no new phenotypic data were used to find candidate immune exposures; instead, reliance was placed on TCR beta sequences and their occurrence across donors. HLA typing covered class I and class II loci at four-digit resolution. A later genetic analysis used genome-wide SNP genotypes for about three fifths of the 666 donors, treating that subset as a discovery cohort. To predict cytomegalovirus infection status, the study combined high-throughput TCR immunosequencing, statistical association of individual TCRs with disease status, and machine learning. Alongside the repertoire data, information on donor age, sex, ethnicity and CMV serostatus was compiled. An earlier analysis of several hundred of the donors used high-throughput TCR beta sequencing to judge whether each TCR beta V gene segment behaved as functional or pseudogenic. About 300 gigabases of sequencing data and tens of millions of unique TCR sequences were included in an early release covering around 600 HLA-typed donors. Besides the first cohort of 666 subjects, a separate validation cohort made up of 120 different subjects was used. The study aimed to test whether signatures of past pathogen exposure could be identified by cataloging public T cell receptors. Of the 300 to 500 genotyped donors, 81% were placed in the genetic ancestry cluster associated with self-reported Caucasian donors. About five DR-DQ haplotypes were treated as single units for association and clustering because of strong linkage in the cohort. The T cell repertoires of 666 subjects were profiled by immunosequencing and related to cytomegalovirus serostatus. The number of typed donors differed by locus: 629-630 for A, B, C, DRB1 and DQB1; 522 for DQA1; approximately 610 for DPA1; and approximately 450 for DPB1. Among some 410 genotyped donors of the cohort, an average of roughly 230,000 unique TCR beta nucleotide sequences was sequenced per donor, of which about 19% were non-productive. All discovery cohort repertoires had been generated on a single sequencing platform. On the study overall, not on this receptor specifically: In vitro tests confirmed that three of the cytomegalovirus-associated TCR beta chains recognize cytomegalovirus antigens. Across donors, most TCR sequences were observed very rarely, whereas some public TCRs were present in many individuals. Roughly uniform sequencing depth across donors was assumed in presence/absence analyses, although this assumption may not hold. A later analysis found that TCR association rates varied across HLA loci, with DRB1 alleles showing the most associated TCRs and HLA-C alleles the fewest. In a later analysis, several top co-occurrence clusters were reported to appear linked to parvovirus B19, influenza, CMV and Epstein-Barr virus. Linkage disequilibrium might explain the correlated functional status among segregating V segments, but an unknown experimental factor could not be excluded. Immune exposure information for the cohort was limited to CMV serostatus. A cluster of highly shared sequence variants was judged likely to represent a technical artifact of the sequencing pipeline. Because HLA typing was missing for some donors at each locus, association tests included only the typed subset. Compared with the approximately 670-donor mean, donors in an Asian-associated ancestry cluster had fewer N-insertions in productive TCRs, according to a later genetic analysis. When HLA alleles, especially DR and DQ, strongly co-occurred, attributing TCR associations to individual alleles was difficult. A later analysis associated about 18,000 TCR beta sequences with specific HLA alleles at a false discovery rate of 0.05. An earlier analysis of some 560 of the donors showed that most TCR beta V segments appeared in productive rearrangements either about 87% or about 30% of the time, which broadly matched IMGT annotations. Because counts were too low, about 18 rarely observed V segments, including chromosome 9 orphons, were excluded from the earlier analysis of around 590 of the donors. An association between a missense DCLRE1C variant and V-gene and J-gene trimming of TCR beta chains was found in a later genetic analysis and replicated in an independent cohort. The cohort was sequenced for TCR beta chains only, and without alpha or paired-chain data the features that could be detected were limited. According to the authors, the approach could potentially be generalized to other disease states and immunological phenotypes. A further reported finding was that TCR beta sequences accurately predicted the HLA-A and HLA-B alleles for most subjects in the first cohort. Because the 87-base-pair reads could not distinguish some IMGT-functional V segments, including TRBV6-2 and TRBV6-3, those segments were excluded. In a later analysis, most CMV-associated TCR beta chains were found to appear HLA-restricted, with HLA associations seemingly driven largely by CMV exposure. In a later analysis, HLA-associated TCR beta chains were found to be more clonally expanded and to have lower generation probabilities than equally common non-associated chains. In the study, about 150 TCR beta chains were listed as associated with cytomegalovirus. Cytomegalovirus status was reported to be diagnosed by the classifier with high specificity and sensitivity in both the original and validation cohorts.

CDR1 SGHAT and CDR2 FQNNGV are derived from the germline V gene. A distance of 10 bases separates the germline ends of V and J, which lose 6 bases and 5 bases respectively. Spanning cysteine to phenylalanine, the CDR3 consists of 12 amino acids. Here the CDR3 DNA is all that survives: 36 bases in frame from base 1. The cohort comprised under 700 healthy bone marrow donors. At the time of sampling, all cohort members were nominally healthy, though unrecorded immune exposures were likely present. The donor tested CMV seronegative, placing the donor among the 350 or so seronegative members of the cohort. A peripheral blood sample was provided by each donor, and peripheral blood mononuclear cells were used for TCR beta sequencing. The Qiagen DNeasy Blood Extraction Kit was used to extract genomic DNA from the blood cell samples. The library was prepared using the immunoSEQ multiplex PCR assay. The multiplex PCR relied on a mix of 60 forward primers for TCR Vbeta segments and 13 reverse primers for TCR Jbeta segments. Amplification of the CDR3 region of rearranged TCR beta genes was performed with a multiplex PCR assay on genomic DNA. Amplified TCR beta libraries were sequenced as 87-base-pair reads on the Illumina HiSeq System. The original methods were these. Across the roughly 600 repertoires, a later analysis counted tens of millions of unique TCR beta chains, roughly 11 million of which were shared by at least two donors. Raw reads were error-corrected and collapsed into unique sequences with a nearest-neighbor algorithm that merged closely related sequences to remove PCR and sequencing errors. CDR3 sequences were aligned to IMGT reference sequences to assign V, D and J gene segments. For a sequence to be retained, a match of at least six nucleotides to both a V gene segment and a J gene segment was required. Rearrangements were called productive when the CDR3 lacked stop codons and stayed in frame with V and J; all others were non-productive. Following IMGT convention, CDR3 was defined as the stretch from the second conserved V-encoded cysteine up to the conserved J-encoded phenylalanine. The earlier analysis of roughly 590 of the donors excluded sequences that lacked an unambiguous match to a single V gene segment. An earlier analysis of roughly 590 of the donors called V segments functional above 56.7% productive rearrangements and segregating when the between-donor standard deviation exceeded 5%. A statistical classification framework was built for diagnosing cytomegalovirus status from the catalog of TCR beta chain sequences. In a later analysis, TCR nucleotide sequences were compared against IMGT/GENE-DB human TR gene sequences so that V and J genes could be assigned. A later analysis assigned CDR3 sequences and most-parsimonious VDJ recombination scenarios with the TCRdist pipeline. A later analysis defined each TCR beta chain by its CDR3 amino acid sequence plus V-gene family, and excluded reads lacking a unique V-gene family. A later analysis removed 592 highly shared, low-generation-probability nucleotide sequences to deal with suspected cross-contamination and a sequencing artifact. In a later analysis, a clonal expansion index was calculated for each public chain from normalized within-repertoire ranks of inferred template counts. A later analysis computed generation probabilities with a VDJ recombination model fitted to out-of-frame rearrangements, and checked the results against IGoR. Hypergeometric tests were used in a later analysis to score TCR-TCR, TCR-HLA and TCR-CMV co-occurrence, with a repertoire-size bias correction applied to the TCR pairs. To estimate false discovery rates, a later analysis permuted the HLA or CMV assignments 20 times. A later analysis grouped co-occurring TCRs with DBSCAN, adding TCRdist sequence similarity when clustering within HLA-allele-positive subsets. Co-occurrence clustering excluded repertoires with fewer than 30,000 or more than 120,000 public chains, plus five with anomalous nucleotide sharing. TCRdb's version of the immuneACCESS table is confined to in-frame rearrangements and falls short of the full clone set. An unresolved V gene accounts for under half of the shortfall where checked; the remainder is of unknown origin. V, J and clone size are taken as reported in that table, and D and trimming were inferred from the DNA itself. The sample includes 200,000 to 250,000 clones, with 65% to 80% observed a single time. The ten largest clones add up to 15% to 17% of the sample.

The chain is encoded by TRBV11-2 joined to TRBJ2-5; confidence is insufficient to name the D gene. This clonotype was sampled from a man aged 40-50 years in good health and CMV-seronegative. The specimen was PBMCs. The DNA reads TGTGCCAGCAGTCCACTCAGGGAGACCCAGTACTTC. Translated, this is CASSPLRETQYF.